This is a list of T cell receptor beta chains from one sample in a study of T cell responses to AZD1222 COVID-19 vaccine. Using immunoSEQ multiplex PCR, the repertoire was profiled, and TCRdb retains in-frame clones only, with some absent. The sample has tens of thousands of clones; approximately 85% are singletons. Specimen: peripheral blood, collected on day 0 of AZD1222 vaccination. The receptor source for this set is an adult in good health. CDR3s include the opening cysteine and the closing phenylalanine or tryptophan. D genes are given only for firm matches.

D gene: -
V gene: TRBV6-1
CDR3 protein: CASSEAGGNDEKLFF

D gene: TRBD1
V gene: TRBV6-6
CDR3 protein: CASSYRDRAPETEAFF

D gene: -
V gene: TRBV7-8
CDR3 protein: CASSLFSPQGNTEAFF

D gene: TRBD1
V gene: TRBV5-1
CDR3 protein: CASSLATGGLRNTEAFF

D gene: -
V gene: TRBV11-2
CDR3 protein: CASSRTGPGYTF

D gene: -
V gene: TRBV21-1
CDR3 protein: CASSKEGTGELFF

D gene: TRBD1
V gene: TRBV7-7
CDR3 protein: CASSFGGTGPLETQYF

D gene: -
V gene: TRBV4-1
CDR3 protein: CASSLGAVGGNTEAFF

D gene: TRBD2
V gene: TRBV5-1
CDR3 protein: CASSATSGVAETQYF

D gene: TRBD2
V gene: TRBV9
CDR3 protein: CASSGSGGVADTQYF

D gene: TRBD2
V gene: TRBV13
CDR3 protein: CASSFVAGGLNIQYF

D gene: -
V gene: TRBV12-3/TRBV12-4
CDR3 protein: CASSLQGPQHF

D gene: TRBD1
V gene: TRBV3-1/TRBV3-2
CDR3 protein: CASSLGQVNEKLFF

D gene: TRBD1
V gene: TRBV18
CDR3 protein: CASSPGQGAPGANVLTF

D gene: -
V gene: TRBV19
CDR3 protein: CASSIGLGYTF

D gene: -
V gene: TRBV5-6
CDR3 protein: CASSFQGPNYGYTF

D gene: -
V gene: TRBV4-1
CDR3 protein: CASSRKQGWTNEKLFF

D gene: -
V gene: TRBV3-1/TRBV3-2
CDR3 protein: CASSQGGLGLYEQYF

D gene: TRBD1
V gene: TRBV19
CDR3 protein: CASRQGRNTEAFF

D gene: TRBD2
V gene: TRBV18
CDR3 protein: CASSPTAGVENEQFF

D gene: -
V gene: TRBV4-1
CDR3 protein: CASSQVIQYGYTF

D gene: -
V gene: TRBV5-1
CDR3 protein: CASSLEAGGGYTF

D gene: -
V gene: TRBV6-1
CDR3 protein: CASSELGSYFSYEQYF

D gene: -
V gene: TRBV27
CDR3 protein: CASSLNGVSPLHF

D gene: -
V gene: TRBV11-2
CDR3 protein: CASSLFAKGGRNNEQFF

D gene: -
V gene: TRBV11-2
CDR3 protein: CASSYTIYEQYF

D gene: -
V gene: TRBV7-9
CDR3 protein: CASSPPDQRNYEQYF

D gene: -
V gene: TRBV9
CDR3 protein: CASSVAPQGYTEAFF

D gene: -
V gene: TRBV5-5
CDR3 protein: CASSNGAGYTF

D gene: TRBD1
V gene: TRBV30
CDR3 protein: CAWSGQTGGSITQYNSPLHF

D gene: -
V gene: TRBV11-2
CDR3 protein: CASSRERPGVSGELFF

D gene: TRBD2
V gene: TRBV7-2
CDR3 protein: CASRPASGGAAGANVLTF

D gene: TRBD1
V gene: TRBV28
CDR3 protein: CASNAGGLTGELFF

D gene: TRBD1
V gene: TRBV6-5
CDR3 protein: CASSTRQGFIQYF

D gene: -
V gene: TRBV4-1
CDR3 protein: CASSQQEYNSPLHF

D gene: -
V gene: TRBV19
CDR3 protein: CASSIWDGGGTYEQYF

D gene: -
V gene: TRBV3-1/TRBV3-2
CDR3 protein: CASSQGVGTLQETQYF

D gene: -
V gene: TRBV12-3/TRBV12-4
CDR3 protein: CASSLVGGLELFF

D gene: -
V gene: TRBV5-8
CDR3 protein: CASSLGGGWNTEAFF

D gene: TRBD2
V gene: TRBV4-3
CDR3 protein: CASSQRLAGSYNEQFF

D gene: -
V gene: TRBV19
CDR3 protein: CASSIEGVGNQPQHF

D gene: TRBD1
V gene: TRBV10-2
CDR3 protein: CASSESMGTGGYEQYF

D gene: -
V gene: TRBV9
CDR3 protein: CASSVGQGAEAFF

D gene: -
V gene: TRBV28
CDR3 protein: CASLPTIRDSPLHF

D gene: -
V gene: TRBV6-5
CDR3 protein: CASSKDTNSGNTIYF

D gene: -
V gene: TRBV6-5
CDR3 protein: CASSYKGLGYNSPLHF

D gene: -
V gene: TRBV5-6
CDR3 protein: CASSLNRAGYTF

D gene: TRBD1
V gene: TRBV29-1
CDR3 protein: CSVEGKQGARSYEQYF

D gene: TRBD1
V gene: TRBV30
CDR3 protein: CAWTDRGGSPLHF

D gene: TRBD1
V gene: TRBV28
CDR3 protein: CASSPRTGWGNQPQHF

D gene: -
V gene: TRBV11-3
CDR3 protein: CASSLPARVYEQYF

D gene: -
V gene: TRBV7-3
CDR3 protein: CASSSLGGGSYEQYF

D gene: TRBD1
V gene: TRBV5-6
CDR3 protein: CASSFGPQGEGNTIYF

D gene: TRBD1
V gene: TRBV24-1
CDR3 protein: CATSDSRGGWSQETQYF